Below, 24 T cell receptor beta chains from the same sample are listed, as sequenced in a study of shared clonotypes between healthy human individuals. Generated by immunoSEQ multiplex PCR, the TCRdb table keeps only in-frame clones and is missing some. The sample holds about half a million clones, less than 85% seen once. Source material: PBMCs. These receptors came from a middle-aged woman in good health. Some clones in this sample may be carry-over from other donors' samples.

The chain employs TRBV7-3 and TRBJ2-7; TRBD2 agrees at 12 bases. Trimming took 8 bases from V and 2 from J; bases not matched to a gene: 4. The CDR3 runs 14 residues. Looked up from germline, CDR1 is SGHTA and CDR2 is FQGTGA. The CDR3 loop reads CASGLAGKPYEQYF. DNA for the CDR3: TGTGCCAGCGGACTAGCGGGAAAACCCTACGAGCAGTACTTC.

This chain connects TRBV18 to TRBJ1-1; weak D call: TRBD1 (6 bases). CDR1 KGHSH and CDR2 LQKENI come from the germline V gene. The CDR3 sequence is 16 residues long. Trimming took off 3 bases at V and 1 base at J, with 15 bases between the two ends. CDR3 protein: CASSPSWGGGNTEAFF. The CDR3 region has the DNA TGTGCCAGCTCACCGTCCTGGGGAGGGGGGAACACTGAAGCTTTCTTT.

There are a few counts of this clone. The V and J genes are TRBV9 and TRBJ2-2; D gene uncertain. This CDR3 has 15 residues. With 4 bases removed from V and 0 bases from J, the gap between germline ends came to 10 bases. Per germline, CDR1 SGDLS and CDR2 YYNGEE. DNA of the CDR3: TGTGCCAGCAGCCGGTGGGGAACGAACACCGGGGAGCTGTTTTTT. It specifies CASSRWGTNTGELFF. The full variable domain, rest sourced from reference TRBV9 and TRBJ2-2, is DSGVTQTPKHLITATGQRVTLRCSPRSGDLSVYWYQQSLDQGLQFLIQYYNGEERAKGNILERFSAQQFPDLHSELNLSSLELGDSALYFCASSRWGTNTGELFFGEGSRLTVL.

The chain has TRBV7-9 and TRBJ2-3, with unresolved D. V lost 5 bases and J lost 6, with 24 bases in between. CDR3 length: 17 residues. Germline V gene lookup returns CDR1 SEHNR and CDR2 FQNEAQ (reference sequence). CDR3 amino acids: CASSQPAGGLIEDTQYF. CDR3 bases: TGTGCCAGCAGCCAACCTGCTGGCGGCCTGATAGAGGATACGCAGTATTTT.

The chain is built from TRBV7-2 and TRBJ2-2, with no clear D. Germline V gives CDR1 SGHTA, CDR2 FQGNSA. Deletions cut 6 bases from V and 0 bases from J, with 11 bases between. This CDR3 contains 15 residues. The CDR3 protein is CASSPQVANTGELFF. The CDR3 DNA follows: TGTGCCAGCAGTCCTCAGGTCGCGAACACCGGGGAGCTGTTTTTT.

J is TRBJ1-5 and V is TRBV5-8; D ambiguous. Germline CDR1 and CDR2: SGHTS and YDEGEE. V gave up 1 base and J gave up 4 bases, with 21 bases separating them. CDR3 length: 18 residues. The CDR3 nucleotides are TGTGCCAGCAGCTTGACCTTTGGCCTGGACGGCAGAAATCAGCCCCAGCATTTT. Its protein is CASSLTFGLDGRNQPQHF.

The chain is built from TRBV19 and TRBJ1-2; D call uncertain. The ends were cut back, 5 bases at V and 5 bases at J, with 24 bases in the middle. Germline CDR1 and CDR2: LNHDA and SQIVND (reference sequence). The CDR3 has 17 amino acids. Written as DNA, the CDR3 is TGTGCCAGTAGTCTCCGGGAGCGGACCTTGACTATTTATGGCTACACCTTC. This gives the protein CASSLRERTLTIYGYTF.

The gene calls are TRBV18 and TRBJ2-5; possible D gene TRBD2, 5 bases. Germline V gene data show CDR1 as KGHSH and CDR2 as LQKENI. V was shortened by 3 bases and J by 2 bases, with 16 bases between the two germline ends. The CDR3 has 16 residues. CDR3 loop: CASSPDREELQETQYF. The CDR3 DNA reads TGTGCCAGCTCACCGGACCGGGAAGAGTTACAAGAGACCCAGTACTTC.

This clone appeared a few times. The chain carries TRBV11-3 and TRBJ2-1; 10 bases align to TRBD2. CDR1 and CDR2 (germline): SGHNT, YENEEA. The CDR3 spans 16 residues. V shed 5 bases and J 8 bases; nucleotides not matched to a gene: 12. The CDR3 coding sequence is TGTGCCAGCAGCCCCGGCCTAGCGGGGGAAGGAGATGAGCAGTTCTTC. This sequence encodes CASSPGLAGEGDEQFF.

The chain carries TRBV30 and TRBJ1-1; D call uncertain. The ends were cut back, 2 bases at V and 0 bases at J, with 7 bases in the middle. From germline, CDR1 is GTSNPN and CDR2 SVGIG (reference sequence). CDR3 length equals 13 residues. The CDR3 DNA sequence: TGTGCCTGGAGTCCGGATCTGAACACTGAAGCTTTCTTT. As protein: CAWSPDLNTEAFF.

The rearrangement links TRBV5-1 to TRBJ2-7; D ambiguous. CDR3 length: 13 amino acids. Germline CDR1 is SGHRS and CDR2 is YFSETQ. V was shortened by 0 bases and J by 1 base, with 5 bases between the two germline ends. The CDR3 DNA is TGCGCCAGCAGCTTGGGGAGATCCTACGAGCAGTACTTC. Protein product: CASSLGRSYEQYF.

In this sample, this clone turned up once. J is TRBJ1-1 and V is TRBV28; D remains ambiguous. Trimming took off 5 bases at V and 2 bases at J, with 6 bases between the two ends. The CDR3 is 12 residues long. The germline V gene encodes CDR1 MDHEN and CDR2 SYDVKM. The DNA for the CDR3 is TGTGCCAGCAGTCCATACAACACTGAAGCTTTCTTT. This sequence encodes CASSPYNTEAFF.

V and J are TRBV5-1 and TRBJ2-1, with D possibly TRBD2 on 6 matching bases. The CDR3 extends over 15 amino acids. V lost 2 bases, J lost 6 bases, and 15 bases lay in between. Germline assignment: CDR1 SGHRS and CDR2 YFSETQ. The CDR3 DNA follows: TGCGCCAGCAGCTTTCTAACGGGAGAAACCAATGAGCAGTTCTTC. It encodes CASSFLTGETNEQFF. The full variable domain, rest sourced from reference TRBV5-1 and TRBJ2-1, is KAGVTQTPRYLIKTRGQQVTLSCSPISGHRSVSWYQQTPGQGLQFLFEYFSETQRNKGNFPGRFSGRQFSNSRSEMNVSTLELGDSALYLCASSFLTGETNEQFFGPGTRLTVL.

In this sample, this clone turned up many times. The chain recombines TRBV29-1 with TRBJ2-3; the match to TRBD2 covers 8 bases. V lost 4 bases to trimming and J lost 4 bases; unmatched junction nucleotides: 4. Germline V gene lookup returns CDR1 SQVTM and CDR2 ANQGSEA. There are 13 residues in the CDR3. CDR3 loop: CSVVRRGADTQYF. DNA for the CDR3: TGCAGCGTTGTGCGGCGGGGGGCAGATACGCAGTATTTT.

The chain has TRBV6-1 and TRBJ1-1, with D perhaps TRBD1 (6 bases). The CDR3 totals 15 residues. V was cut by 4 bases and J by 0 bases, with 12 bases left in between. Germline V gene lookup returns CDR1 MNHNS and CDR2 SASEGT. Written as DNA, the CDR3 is TGTGCCAGCAGTGCCCTAGACAGGCTGAACACTGAAGCTTTCTTT. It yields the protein CASSALDRLNTEAFF.

Here the CDR3 DNA reads TGTGCCAGCAGCCACGGGGACAGTTCCTACGAGCAGTACTTC. Translating gives CASSHGDSSYEQYF. The rearrangement joins TRBV5-4 to TRBJ2-7; 7 bases agree with TRBD1. With V trimmed by 4 bases and J by 1 base, 5 bases remained unmatched. This CDR3 region has 14 residues. Germline assignment: CDR1 SGHNT and CDR2 YYREEE (reference sequence).

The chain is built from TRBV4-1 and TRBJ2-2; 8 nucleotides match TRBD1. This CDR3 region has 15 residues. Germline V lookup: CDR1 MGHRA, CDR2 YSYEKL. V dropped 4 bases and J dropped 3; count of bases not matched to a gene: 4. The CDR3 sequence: CASSPTGGYTGELFF. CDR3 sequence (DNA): TGCGCCAGCAGCCCTACAGGGGGTTACACCGGGGAGCTGTTTTTT.

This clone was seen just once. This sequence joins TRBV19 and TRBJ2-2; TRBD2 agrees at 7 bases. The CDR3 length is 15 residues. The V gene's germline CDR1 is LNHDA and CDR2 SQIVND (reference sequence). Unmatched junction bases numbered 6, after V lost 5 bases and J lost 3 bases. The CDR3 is CASSGGSFDTGELFF. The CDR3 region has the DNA TGTGCCAGTAGTGGCGGGAGCTTTGACACCGGGGAGCTGTTTTTT. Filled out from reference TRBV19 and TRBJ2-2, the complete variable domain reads DGGITQSPKYLFRKEGQNVTLSCEQNLNHDAMYWYRQDPGQGLRLIYYSQIVNDFQKGDIAEGYSVSREKKESFPLTVTSAQKNPTAFYLCASSGGSFDTGELFFGEGSRLTVL.

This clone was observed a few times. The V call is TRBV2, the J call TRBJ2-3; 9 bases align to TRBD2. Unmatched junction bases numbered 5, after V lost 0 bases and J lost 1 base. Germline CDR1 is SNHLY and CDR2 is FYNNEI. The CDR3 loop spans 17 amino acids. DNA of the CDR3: TGTGCCAGCAGTGAAGCGCGGCTAGCGGGACGCACAGATACGCAGTATTTT. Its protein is CASSEARLAGRTDTQYF.

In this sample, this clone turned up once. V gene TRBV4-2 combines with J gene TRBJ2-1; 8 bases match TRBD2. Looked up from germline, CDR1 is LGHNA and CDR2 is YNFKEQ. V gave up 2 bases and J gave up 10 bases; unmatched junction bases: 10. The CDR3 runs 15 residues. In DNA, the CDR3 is TGTGCCAGCAGCCAATGGGACCCGGGACTAGAAGAGCAGTTCTTC. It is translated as CASSQWDPGLEEQFF.

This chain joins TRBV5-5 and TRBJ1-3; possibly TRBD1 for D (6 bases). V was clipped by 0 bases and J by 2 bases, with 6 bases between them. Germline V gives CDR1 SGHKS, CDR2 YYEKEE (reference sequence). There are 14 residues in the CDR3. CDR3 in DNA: TGTGCCAGCAGCTTGGCAGGGGCTGGAAACACCATATATTTT. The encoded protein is CASSLAGAGNTIYF. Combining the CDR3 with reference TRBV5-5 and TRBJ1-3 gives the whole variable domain DAGVTQSPTHLIKTRGQQVTLRCSPISGHKSVSWYQQVLGQGPQFIFQYYEKEERGRGNFPDRFSARQFPNYSSELNVNALLLGDSALYLCASSLAGAGNTIYFGEGSWLTVV.

CDR3 nucleotide sequence: TGTGCCAGCAGCTTGGGGGGACACATCAATGAGCAGTTCTTC. Residues: CASSLGGHINEQFF. This sequence joins TRBV5-8 and TRBJ2-1, with D maybe TRBD1 (6 bases). The CDR3 is 14 residues long. Germline V gene lookup returns CDR1 SGHTS and CDR2 YDEGEE. Trimming removed 0 bases at V and 6 bases at J, with 10 bases between.

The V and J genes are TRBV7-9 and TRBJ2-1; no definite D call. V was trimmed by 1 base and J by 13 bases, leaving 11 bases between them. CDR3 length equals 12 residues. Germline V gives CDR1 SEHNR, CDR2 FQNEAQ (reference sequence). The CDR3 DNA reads TGTGCCAGCAGCTTAGAGGCCGGTACCCAGTTCTTC. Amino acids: CASSLEAGTQFF.

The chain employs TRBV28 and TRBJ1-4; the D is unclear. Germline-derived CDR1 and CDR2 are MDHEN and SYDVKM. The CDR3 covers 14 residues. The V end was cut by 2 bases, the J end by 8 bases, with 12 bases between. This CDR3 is CASSLAGFREKLFF. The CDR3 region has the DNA TGTGCCAGCAGTTTAGCGGGTTTCCGAGAAAAACTGTTTTTT.